The entry below describes one T cell receptor beta chain. The antigen is undetermined. The sample originates from a study of T cells in narcolepsy. Overall study context: Donors had narcolepsy type 1 or type 2, or were healthy controls.

The protocol was immunoSEQ multiplex PCR, while the TCRdb copy is restricted to in-frame clones and leaves out a portion. This table has around 15,000 clones, 85% to 90% appearing once. With 2 bases removed from V and 4 bases from J, the gap between germline ends came to 12 bases. CDR3 length equals 14 residues. Germline V gives CDR1 SGDLS, CDR2 YYNGEE. Study-wide findings and caveats: Comparing one patient's CSF and blood CD4+ clonotypes highlighted HCRT- and TRIB2-specific autoreactive clonotypes. Reportedly, autoreactive clonotypes were serially detected in patients' blood but not controls'.

Sample: memory (CD45RA-) CD4+ T cells from blood. The chain combines TRBV9 with TRBJ1-2, with D possibly matching TRBD1 (5 bases). This TCR derives from a human donor in good health. The CDR3 sequence is CASSVGQSAYGYTF. Written as DNA, the CDR3 is TGTGCCAGCAGCGTCGGACAATCGGCCTATGGCTACACCTTC. The full variable domain, with the rest looked up from reference TRBV9 and TRBJ1-2, is DSGVTQTPKHLITATGQRVTLRCSPRSGDLSVYWYQQSLDQGLQFLIQYYNGEERAKGNILERFSAQQFPDLHSELNLSSLELGDSALYFCASSVGQSAYGYTFGSGTRLTVV.